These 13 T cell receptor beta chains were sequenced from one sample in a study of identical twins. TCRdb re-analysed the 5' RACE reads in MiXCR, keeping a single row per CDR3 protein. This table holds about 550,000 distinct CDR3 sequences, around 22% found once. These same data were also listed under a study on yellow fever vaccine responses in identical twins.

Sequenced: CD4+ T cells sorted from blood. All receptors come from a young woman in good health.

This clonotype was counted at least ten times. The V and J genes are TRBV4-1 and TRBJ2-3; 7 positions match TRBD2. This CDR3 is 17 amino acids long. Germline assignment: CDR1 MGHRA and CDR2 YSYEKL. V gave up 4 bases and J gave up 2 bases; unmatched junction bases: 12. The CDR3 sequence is CASSRQSWGGNTDTQYF. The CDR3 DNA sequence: TGCGCCAGCAGCCGCCAATCTTGGGGGGGGAACACAGATACGCAGTATTTT.

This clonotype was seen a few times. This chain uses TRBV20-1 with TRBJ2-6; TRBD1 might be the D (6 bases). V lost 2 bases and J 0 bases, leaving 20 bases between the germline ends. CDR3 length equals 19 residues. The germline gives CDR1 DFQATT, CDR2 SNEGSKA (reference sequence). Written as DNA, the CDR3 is TGCAGTGCTAGATGGGGGTCGGGACACCCGAACTCTGGGGCCAACGTCCTGACTTTC. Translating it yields CSARWGSGHPNSGANVLTF.

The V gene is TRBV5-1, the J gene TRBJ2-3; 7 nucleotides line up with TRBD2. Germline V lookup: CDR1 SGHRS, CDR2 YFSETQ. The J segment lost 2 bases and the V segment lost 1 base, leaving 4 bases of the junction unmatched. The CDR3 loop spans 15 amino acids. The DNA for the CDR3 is TGCGCCAGCAGCTTGAGGGCGGGAGCCACAGATACGCAGTATTTT. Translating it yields CASSLRAGATDTQYF.

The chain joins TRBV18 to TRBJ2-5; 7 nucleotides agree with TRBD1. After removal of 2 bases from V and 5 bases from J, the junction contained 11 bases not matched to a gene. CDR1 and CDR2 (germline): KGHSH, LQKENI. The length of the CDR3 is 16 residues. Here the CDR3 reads CASSPVRGQPGETQYF. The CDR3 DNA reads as TGTGCCAGCTCACCAGTGAGGGGACAGCCGGGGGAGACCCAGTACTTC.

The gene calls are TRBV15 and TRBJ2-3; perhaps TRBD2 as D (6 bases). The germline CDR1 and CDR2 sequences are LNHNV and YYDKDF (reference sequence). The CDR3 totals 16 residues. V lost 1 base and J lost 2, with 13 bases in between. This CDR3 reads CATSRAGSITTDTQYF. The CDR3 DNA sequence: TGTGCCACCAGCAGAGCCGGGAGCATAACCACAGATACGCAGTATTTT.

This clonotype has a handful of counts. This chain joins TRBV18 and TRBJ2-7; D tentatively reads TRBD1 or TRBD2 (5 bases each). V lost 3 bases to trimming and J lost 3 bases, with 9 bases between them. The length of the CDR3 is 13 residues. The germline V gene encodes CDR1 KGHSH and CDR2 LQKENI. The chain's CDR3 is CASSPGPIYEQYF. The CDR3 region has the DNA TGTGCCAGCTCACCGGGACCCATCTACGAGCAGTACTTC.

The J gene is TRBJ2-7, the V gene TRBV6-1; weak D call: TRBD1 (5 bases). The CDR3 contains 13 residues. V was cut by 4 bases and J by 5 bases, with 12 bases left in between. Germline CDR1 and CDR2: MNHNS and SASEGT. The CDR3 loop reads CASSAQGINEQYV. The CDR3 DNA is TGTGCCAGCAGTGCCCAGGGTATCAACGAGCAGTACGTC.

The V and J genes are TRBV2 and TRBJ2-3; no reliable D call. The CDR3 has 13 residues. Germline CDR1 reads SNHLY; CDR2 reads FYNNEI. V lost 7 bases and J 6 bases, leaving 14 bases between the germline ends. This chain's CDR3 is CASTRNLWDTQYF. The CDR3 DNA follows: TGTGCCAGCACCCGGAATCTCTGGGATACGCAGTATTTT.

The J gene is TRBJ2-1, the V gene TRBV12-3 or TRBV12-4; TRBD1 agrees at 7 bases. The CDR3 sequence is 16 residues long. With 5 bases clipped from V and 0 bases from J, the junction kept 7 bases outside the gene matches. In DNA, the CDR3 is TGTGCCAGCAGTCGAGGGGGCTTCAGCTCCTACAATGAGCAGTTCTTC. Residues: CASSRGGFSSYNEQFF.

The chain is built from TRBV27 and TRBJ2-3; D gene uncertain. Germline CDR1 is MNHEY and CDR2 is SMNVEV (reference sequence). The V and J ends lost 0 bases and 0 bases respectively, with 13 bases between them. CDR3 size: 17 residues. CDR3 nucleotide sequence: TGTGCCAGCAGTTTATCGGTAGGATCTTCTAGCACAGATACGCAGTATTTT. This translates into CASSLSVGSSSTDTQYF.

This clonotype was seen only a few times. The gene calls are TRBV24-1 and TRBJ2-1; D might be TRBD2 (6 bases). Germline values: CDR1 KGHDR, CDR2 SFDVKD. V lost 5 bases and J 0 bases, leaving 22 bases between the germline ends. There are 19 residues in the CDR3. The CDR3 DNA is TGTGCCACCAGTGGGAGGGGTTCTCGCGTCGGGGCCTCCTACAATGAGCAGTTCTTC. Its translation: CATSGRGSRVGASYNEQFF.

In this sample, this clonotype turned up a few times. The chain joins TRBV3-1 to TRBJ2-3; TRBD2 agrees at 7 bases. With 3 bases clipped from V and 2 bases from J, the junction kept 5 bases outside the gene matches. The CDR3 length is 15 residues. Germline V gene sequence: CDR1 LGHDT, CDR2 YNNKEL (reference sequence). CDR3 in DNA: TGTGCCAGCAGCCAGCCTAGCGGACTCACAGATACGCAGTATTTT. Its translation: CASSQPSGLTDTQYF.

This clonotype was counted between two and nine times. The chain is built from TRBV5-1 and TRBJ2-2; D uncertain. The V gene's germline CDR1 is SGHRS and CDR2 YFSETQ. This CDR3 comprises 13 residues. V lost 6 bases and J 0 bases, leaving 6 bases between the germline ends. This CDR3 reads CASTITNTGELFF. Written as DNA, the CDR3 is TGCGCCAGCACTATCACGAACACCGGGGAGCTGTTTTTT. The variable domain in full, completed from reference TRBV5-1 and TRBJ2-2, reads KAGVTQTPRYLIKTRGQQVTLSCSPISGHRSVSWYQQTPGQGLQFLFEYFSETQRNKGNFPGRFSGRQFSNSRSEMNVSTLELGDSALYLCASTITNTGELFFGEGSRLTVL.